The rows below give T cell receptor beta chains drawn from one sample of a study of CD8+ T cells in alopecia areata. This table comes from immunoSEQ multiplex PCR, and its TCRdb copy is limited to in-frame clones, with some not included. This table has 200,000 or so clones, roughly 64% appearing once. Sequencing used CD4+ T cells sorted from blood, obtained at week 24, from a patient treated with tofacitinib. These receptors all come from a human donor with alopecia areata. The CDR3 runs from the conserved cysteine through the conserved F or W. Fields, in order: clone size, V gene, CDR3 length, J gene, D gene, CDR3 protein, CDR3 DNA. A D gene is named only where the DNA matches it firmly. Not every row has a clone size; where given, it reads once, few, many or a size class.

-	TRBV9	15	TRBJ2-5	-	CASSVDGNSDETQYF	TGTGCCAGCAGCGTAGATGGGAATAGTGACGAGACCCAGTACTTC
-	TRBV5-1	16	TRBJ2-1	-	CASSFGSGGSYNEQFF	TGCGCCAGCAGCTTCGGTAGCGGTGGCTCCTACAATGAGCAGTTCTTC
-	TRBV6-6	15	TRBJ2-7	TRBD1	CASSSLDRSRYEQYF	TGTGCCAGCAGTTCACTGGACAGGAGCAGATACGAGCAGTACTTC
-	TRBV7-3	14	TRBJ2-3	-	CASSLGSPLDTQYF	TGTGCCAGCAGCTTAGGATCCCCCCTAGATACGCAGTATTTT
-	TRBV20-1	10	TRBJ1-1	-	CSAGRTEAFF	TGCAGTGCTGGGAGAACTGAAGCTTTCTTT
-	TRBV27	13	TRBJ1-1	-	CASSYSTGTEAFF	TGTGCCAGCAGTTATTCGACAGGCACTGAAGCTTTCTTT
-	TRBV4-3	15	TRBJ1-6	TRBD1	CASSQLQGATSPLHF	TGCGCCAGCAGCCAACTACAGGGGGCTACTTCACCCCTCCACTTT
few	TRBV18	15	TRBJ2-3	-	CASSPSGTSTDTQYF	TGTGCCAGCTCACCTTCCGGGACTAGCACAGATACGCAGTATTTT
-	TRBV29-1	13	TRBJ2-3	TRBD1	CSYRDRAQDTQYF	TGCAGCTACCGGGACAGGGCCCAAGATACGCAGTATTTT
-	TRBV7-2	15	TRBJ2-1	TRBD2	CASSLAGLGYNEQFF	TGTGCCAGCAGCTTAGCGGGACTAGGCTACAATGAGCAGTTCTTC
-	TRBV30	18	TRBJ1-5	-	CAWSVRVGTTSSNQPQHF	TGTGCCTGGAGTGTACGGGTAGGGACAACGTCTAGCAATCAGCCCCAGCATTTT
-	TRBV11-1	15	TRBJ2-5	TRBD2	CASSRRLAGAETQYF	TGTGCCAGCAGCCGGCGACTAGCGGGGGCAGAGACCCAGTACTTC
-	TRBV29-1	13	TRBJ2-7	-	CSVAVGGSYEQYF	TGCAGCGTTGCCGTCGGGGGTTCCTACGAGCAGTACTTC
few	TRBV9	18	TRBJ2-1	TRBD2	CASSPRGLAGGSYNEQFF	TGTGCCAGCAGCCCGAGGGGACTAGCGGGGGGGTCCTACAATGAGCAGTTCTTC
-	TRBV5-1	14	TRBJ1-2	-	CASSLKNGNYGYTF	TGCGCCAGCAGCTTGAAAAACGGAAACTATGGCTACACCTTC
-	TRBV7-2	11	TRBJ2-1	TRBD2	CASSSGTTPFF	TGTGCCAGCAGTTCCGGGACTACGCCGTTCTTC
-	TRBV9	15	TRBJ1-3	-	CASSGLQSSGNTIYF	TGTGCCAGCAGCGGGCTACAAAGCTCTGGAAACACCATATATTTT
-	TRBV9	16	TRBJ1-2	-	CASSPRASSFNYGYTF	TGTGCCAGCAGCCCCCGGGCTTCTTCCTTTAACTATGGCTACACCTTC
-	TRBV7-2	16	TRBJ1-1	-	CASSPSRTVLNTEAFF	TGTGCCAGCAGCCCGTCGAGGACAGTTTTAAACACTGAAGCTTTCTTT
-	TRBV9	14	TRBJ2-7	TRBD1	CASSFRTGAYEQYF	TGTGCCAGCAGCTTTAGGACAGGGGCCTACGAGCAGTACTTC
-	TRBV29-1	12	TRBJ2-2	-	CSVRRARGELFF	TGCAGCGTCCGAAGGGCGCGCGGGGAGCTGTTTTTT
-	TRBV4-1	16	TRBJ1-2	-	CASSPGTIRFGYGYTF	TGCGCCAGCAGCCCCGGGACAATCAGGTTTGGCTATGGCTACACCTTC
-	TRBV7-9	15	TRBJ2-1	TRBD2	CASTPLGLAGNEQFF	TGTGCCAGCACCCCATTAGGACTAGCGGGAAATGAGCAGTTCTTC
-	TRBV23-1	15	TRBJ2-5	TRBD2	CASSPERDHRETQYF	TGCGCCAGCAGTCCGGAGCGGGACCACCGGGAGACCCAGTACTTC
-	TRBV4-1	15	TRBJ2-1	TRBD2	CASSQGLAAYNEQFF	TGCGCCAGCAGCCAAGGACTAGCGGCCTACAATGAGCAGTTCTTC
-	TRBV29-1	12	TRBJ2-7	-	CSVETETYEQYF	TGCAGCGTTGAAACAGAGACCTACGAGCAGTACTTC
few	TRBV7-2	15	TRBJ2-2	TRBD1	CASSPRQGVNGELFF	TGTGCCAGCAGCCCTAGACAGGGGGTAAACGGGGAGCTGTTTTTT
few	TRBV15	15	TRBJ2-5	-	CATSRGPGVEETQYF	TGTGCCACCAGCAGGGGCCCGGGGGTAGAAGAGACCCAGTACTTC
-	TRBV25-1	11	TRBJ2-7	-	CASGQYREQYF	TGTGCCAGCGGCCAATACCGGGAGCAGTACTTC
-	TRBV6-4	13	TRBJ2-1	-	CASSEASGHEQFF	TGTGCCAGCAGTGAGGCCTCGGGGCATGAGCAGTTCTTC
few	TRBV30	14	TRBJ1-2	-	CAWIFGTNNYGYTF	TGTGCCTGGATTTTTGGGACGAATAACTATGGCTACACCTTC
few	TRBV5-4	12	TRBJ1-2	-	CASSLDKVGYTF	TGTGCCAGCAGCTTGGATAAGGTTGGCTACACCTTC
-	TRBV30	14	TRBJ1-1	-	CAWSYPQGGTEAFF	TGTGCCTGGAGTTATCCACAGGGAGGGACTGAAGCTTTCTTT
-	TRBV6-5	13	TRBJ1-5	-	CASRRQINQPQHF	TGTGCCAGCAGAAGACAGATCAATCAGCCCCAGCATTTT
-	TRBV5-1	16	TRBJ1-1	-	CASSLMTLGENTEAFF	TGCGCCAGCAGCTTGATGACACTTGGCGAGAACACTGAAGCTTTCTTT